The 15 T cell receptor beta chains given below trace back to one sample, sequenced in a study of response to subunit inactivated influenza vaccine. A single record per CDR3 protein comes from TCRdb applying MiXCR to the RT-PCR reads. This sample has about 650,000 distinct CDR3 sequences, with 13% to 15% found just once. Specimen: PBMCs from blood, collected 14 to 15 days before vaccination. These TCRs come from a man aged 50 or older who received an inactivated influenza vaccine.

This clonotype was picked up many times. The chain recombines TRBV4-3 with TRBJ2-4; 7 positions agree with TRBD1. V trimming: 4 bases; J trimming: 5 bases; junction bases outside the gene matches: 2. The CDR3 sequence is 13 residues long. Germline CDR1 and CDR2: LGHNA and YSLEER. CDR3 sequence (DNA): TGCGCCAGCAGCCCTGGGACAGAAAACATTCAGTACTTC. Translated, it gives CASSPGTENIQYF.

The CDR3: CASSLVGPTWDGYTF. CDR3 nucleotides: TGCGCCAGCAGCTTGGTCGGCCCGACGTGGGATGGCTACACCTTC. V and J are TRBV5-1 and TRBJ1-2; D is unclear. V was pared by 0 bases and J by 6 bases, with 15 bases between. Germline assignment: CDR1 SGHRS and CDR2 YFSETQ. The CDR3 has 15 amino acids.

This clonotype was counted between two and nine times. V is TRBV25-1 and J is TRBJ2-3; D is unresolved. This CDR3 spans 14 amino acids. The germline V gene has CDR1 MGHDK and CDR2 SYGVNS. The germline V and J ends were trimmed by 4 bases and 1 base, with 9 bases remaining between them. Here the CDR3 reads CASSGERGTDTQYF. For the CDR3, the DNA is TGTGCCAGCAGTGGCGAGCGAGGCACAGATACGCAGTATTTT.

Here the CDR3 DNA reads TGTGCCAGCAGCGTAGCTGGGGTTATCGATGAAAAACTGTTTTTT. It encodes CASSVAGVIDEKLFF. The V call is TRBV9, the J call TRBJ1-4; no clear D. CDR3 size: 15 residues. V was pared by 0 bases and J by 6 bases, with 12 bases between. CDR1 is SGDLS and CDR2 is YYNGEE in the germline V gene.

This clonotype was recorded a few times. The V and J genes are TRBV2 and TRBJ1-1; TRBD1 agrees at 8 bases. J gave up 4 bases and V 4 bases, and 2 bases lay outside the gene matches. Germline V gene lookup returns CDR1 SNHLY and CDR2 FYNNEI. This CDR3 is 13 amino acids long. The CDR3 is CASSADRATEAFF. DNA of the CDR3: TGTGCCAGCAGTGCGGACAGGGCCACTGAAGCTTTCTTT.

The chain joins TRBV11-2 to TRBJ1-2; 9 bases are a match to TRBD1. Germline V lookup: CDR1 SGHAT, CDR2 FQNNGV. The CDR3 contains 15 residues. The ends lost 6 bases at V and 4 bases at J; junction bases unmatched: 9. CDR3 nucleotides: TGTGCCAGCAGGCCTCCGGGACAGGGACTCTATGGCTACACCTTC. Amino acid sequence: CASRPPGQGLYGYTF.

This clonotype has ten or more counts. The chain links TRBV12-3 or TRBV12-4 to TRBJ1-5; a weak D match, TRBD1 (6 bases). Trimming left V 7 bases short and J 4 bases short, with 14 bases between. This CDR3 region has 14 residues. CDR3 DNA sequence: TGTGCCAGCACCATGAAGAGGGGGAATCAGCCCCAGCATTTT. Protein: CASTMKRGNQPQHF.

The chain uses TRBV4-1 and TRBJ2-2, with TRBD2 matching over 7 bases. Trimming removed 4 bases from V and 2 bases from J; junction bases left unmatched: 7. This CDR3 comprises 16 residues. Per the germline V gene, CDR1 is MGHRA and CDR2 is YSYEKL. CDR3: CASSLLTGGNTGELFF. The CDR3 coding sequence is TGCGCCAGCAGCCTCTTAACGGGGGGTAACACCGGGGAGCTGTTTTTT.

The chain carries TRBV4-3 and TRBJ2-7, with 10 bases aligning to TRBD1. Germline-derived CDR1 and CDR2 are LGHNA and YSLEER. Losses at the gene ends were 4 bases for V and 6 bases for J; bases not matched to a gene: 6. This CDR3 contains 14 residues. The CDR3, as DNA: TGCGCCAGCAGCCGAGACAGGGGGCGTTCCGAGCAGTACTTC. Its protein product is CASSRDRGRSEQYF.

J is TRBJ2-2 and V is TRBV20-1; 7 bases agree with TRBD1. J lost 7 bases, V lost 3 bases, and 8 bases had no gene match. Germline loops: CDR1 DFQATT, CDR2 SNEGSKA (reference sequence). CDR3 length equals 14 residues. CDR3 in amino acids: CSASAGRGNGELFF. The DNA of the CDR3 is TGCAGTGCTAGTGCAGGCAGGGGGAACGGGGAGCTGTTTTTT.

This clonotype appeared many times. The chain joins TRBV2 to TRBJ1-5, with D uncertain. Deletions cut 1 base from V and 9 bases from J, with 10 bases between. This CDR3 comprises 13 residues. CDR1 SNHLY and CDR2 FYNNEI come from the germline V gene. The CDR3 is CASSEDGRLPQHF. In nucleotides, the CDR3 is TGTGCCAGCAGTGAAGACGGGAGATTGCCCCAGCATTTT.

This chain links TRBV29-1 with TRBJ2-5; TRBD2 agrees at 8 bases. With 5 bases clipped from V and 4 bases from J, the junction kept 12 bases outside the gene matches. CDR1 is SQVTM and CDR2 is ANQGSEA in the germline V gene. The CDR3 consists of 15 residues. The CDR3 region is CSVYKREPGGETQYF. The CDR3 bases are TGCAGCGTTTACAAGCGGGAGCCCGGGGGAGAGACCCAGTACTTC.

In this sample, this clonotype turned up a few times. This chain links TRBV12-3 or TRBV12-4 with TRBJ2-1; maybe TRBD1 (6 bases). V gave up 5 bases and J gave up 0 bases, with 20 bases separating them. The CDR3 consists of 18 residues. The CDR3 nucleotides read TGTGCCAGCAGTCAGGCCCCAGGGGCCTACGGCTCCTACAATGAGCAGTTCTTC. As protein: CASSQAPGAYGSYNEQFF.

J is TRBJ2-1 and V is TRBV20-1; maybe TRBD2 (5 bases). Germline V CDR1 and CDR2: DFQATT, SNEGSKA (reference sequence). The CDR3 contains 18 residues. Trimming cost V 1 base and J 7 bases, with 26 bases left between them. The CDR3 protein is CSARAPGSHLGSGNEQFF. The DNA for the CDR3 is TGCAGTGCTAGAGCTCCTGGGTCCCATTTGGGGTCGGGGAATGAGCAGTTCTTC.

This clonotype was recorded many times. The chain recombines TRBV5-5 with TRBJ2-1, with TRBD1 matching 9 bases. Trimming cost V 4 bases and J 7 bases; bases outside gene matches: 6. Germline assignment: CDR1 SGHKS and CDR2 YYEKEE (reference sequence). CDR3 size: 14 residues. This CDR3 is CASSPQTGGNEQFF. The CDR3 coding sequence is TGTGCCAGCAGCCCGCAGACAGGGGGAAATGAGCAGTTCTTC.